This is a list of T cell receptor beta chains from one sample in a study of shared clonotypes between healthy human individuals. The method was immunoSEQ multiplex PCR; TCRdb's version includes in-frame clones alone and lacks a portion of them. The sample lists over 400,000 clones, around 80% occurring once. The sequenced sample was PBMCs. These receptors were collected from a woman aged 40 to 50 in good health. Some clones in this sample may be carry-over from other donors' samples. CDR3s include the opening cysteine and the closing phenylalanine or tryptophan. D genes are given only for firm matches. Size values are once, few and many counts, or a class for expanded clones, and some rows have none.

j_call: TRBJ1-1; clone_size: .; d_call: .; v_call: TRBV19; cdr3_aa: CASKGLLGHEAFF; cdr3_nt: TGTGCCAGTAAGGGGCTCCTAGGCCATGAAGCTTTCTTT
j_call: TRBJ2-1; clone_size: .; d_call: .; v_call: TRBV5-1; cdr3_aa: CASREGVNNEQFF; cdr3_nt: TGCGCCAGCCGAGAGGGGGTTAACAATGAGCAGTTCTTC
j_call: TRBJ2-2; clone_size: .; d_call: .; v_call: TRBV7-8; cdr3_aa: CASSPRALYTGELFF; cdr3_nt: TGTGCCAGCAGCCCGAGGGCCCTGTACACCGGGGAGCTGTTTTTT
j_call: TRBJ2-7; clone_size: few; d_call: .; v_call: TRBV13; cdr3_aa: CASTQRGPVDEQYF; cdr3_nt: TGTGCCAGCACCCAGAGGGGCCCTGTGGACGAGCAGTACTTC
j_call: TRBJ2-2; clone_size: .; d_call: TRBD2; v_call: TRBV11-2; cdr3_aa: CASSRSSGIVVAGELFF; cdr3_nt: TGTGCCAGCAGCCGGTCTAGCGGGATCGTAGTGGCCGGGGAGCTGTTTTTT
j_call: TRBJ2-3; clone_size: .; d_call: TRBD1; v_call: TRBV30; cdr3_aa: CAWIQDRVTDTQYF; cdr3_nt: TGTGCCTGGATTCAAGACAGGGTCACAGATACGCAGTATTTT
j_call: TRBJ1-1; clone_size: .; d_call: TRBD1; v_call: TRBV2; cdr3_aa: CASSERTGYTEAFF; cdr3_nt: TGTGCCAGCAGTGAACGGACAGGGTACACTGAAGCTTTCTTT
j_call: TRBJ2-2; clone_size: .; d_call: .; v_call: TRBV5-1; cdr3_aa: CASSLRGGELFF; cdr3_nt: TGCGCCAGCAGCTTGCGGGGCGGGGAGCTGTTTTTT
j_call: TRBJ2-7; clone_size: .; d_call: .; v_call: TRBV27; cdr3_aa: CASSSRGLLSGEQYF; cdr3_nt: TGTGCCAGCAGCTCAAGGGGCCTCCTGAGTGGTGAGCAGTACTTC
j_call: TRBJ2-2; clone_size: few; d_call: .; v_call: TRBV12-2; cdr3_aa: CASPRKKRPTGELFF; cdr3_nt: TGTGCAAGTCCCAGGAAGAAGAGACCCACCGGGGAGCTGTTTTTT
j_call: TRBJ2-1; clone_size: many; d_call: .; v_call: TRBV29-1; cdr3_aa: CSVAKGDHNEQFF; cdr3_nt: TGCAGCGTCGCCAAGGGGGACCACAATGAGCAGTTCTTC
j_call: TRBJ2-1; clone_size: .; d_call: TRBD1; v_call: TRBV5-1; cdr3_aa: CASSPGQGAWDEQFF; cdr3_nt: TGCGCCAGCAGCCCCGGACAGGGGGCATGGGATGAGCAGTTCTTC
j_call: TRBJ2-4; clone_size: .; d_call: TRBD2; v_call: TRBV7-8; cdr3_aa: CASSQAGLAGTKNIQYF; cdr3_nt: TGTGCCAGCAGCCAAGCTGGGCTAGCGGGAACCAAAAACATTCAGTACTTC
j_call: TRBJ2-7; clone_size: .; d_call: TRBD1; v_call: TRBV5-1; cdr3_aa: CASSSGTGGYEQYF; cdr3_nt: TGCGCCAGCAGCTCTGGGACAGGAGGCTACGAGCAGTACTTC
j_call: TRBJ1-2; clone_size: .; d_call: .; v_call: TRBV2; cdr3_aa: CASTPVRGDGYTF; cdr3_nt: TGTGCCAGCACCCCGGTCCGGGGGGATGGCTACACCTTC
j_call: TRBJ1-5; clone_size: .; d_call: .; v_call: TRBV18; cdr3_aa: CASSQGYGNQPQHF; cdr3_nt: TGTGCCAGCTCACAGGGGTACGGCAATCAGCCCCAGCATTTT
j_call: TRBJ2-7; clone_size: .; d_call: .; v_call: TRBV10-2; cdr3_aa: CASSETGAVYEQYF; cdr3_nt: TGCGCCAGCAGTGAGACGGGCGCCGTCTACGAGCAGTACTTC
j_call: TRBJ2-7; clone_size: .; d_call: TRBD1; v_call: TRBV27; cdr3_aa: CASSLTGGTYEQYF; cdr3_nt: TGTGCCAGCAGTTTGACAGGGGGAACCTACGAGCAGTACTTC
j_call: TRBJ2-1; clone_size: .; d_call: .; v_call: TRBV6-5; cdr3_aa: CASSYPGRSNEQFF; cdr3_nt: TGTGCCAGCAGTTACCCGGGCCGGTCCAATGAGCAGTTCTTC
j_call: TRBJ2-7; clone_size: .; d_call: TRBD1; v_call: TRBV28; cdr3_aa: CASSPMGQGAHEQYF; cdr3_nt: TGTGCCAGCAGCCCCATGGGACAGGGGGCCCACGAGCAGTACTTC
j_call: TRBJ1-2; clone_size: few; d_call: .; v_call: TRBV6-5; cdr3_aa: CASALGPLFPNGYTF; cdr3_nt: TGTGCCAGCGCTCTGGGACCACTTTTTCCAAATGGCTACACCTTC
j_call: TRBJ1-1; clone_size: .; d_call: .; v_call: TRBV19; cdr3_aa: CASSIEGGGTEAFF; cdr3_nt: TGTGCCAGTAGTATAGAGGGGGGAGGCACTGAAGCTTTCTTT
j_call: TRBJ2-1; clone_size: few; d_call: .; v_call: TRBV28; cdr3_aa: CASSAPARSYNEQFF; cdr3_nt: TGTGCCAGCAGTGCTCCCGCCCGCTCCTACAATGAGCAGTTCTTC
j_call: TRBJ1-4; clone_size: .; d_call: .; v_call: TRBV29-1; cdr3_aa: CSVRGQTSGEKLFF; cdr3_nt: TGCAGCGTCCGCGGCCAAACTTCGGGGGAAAAACTGTTTTTT
j_call: TRBJ2-7; clone_size: .; d_call: TRBD1; v_call: TRBV5-1; cdr3_aa: CASSDPGTGVAYEQYF; cdr3_nt: TGCGCCAGCAGCGACCCCGGGACAGGGGTTGCCTACGAGCAGTACTTC
j_call: TRBJ2-5; clone_size: .; d_call: TRBD1; v_call: TRBV29-1; cdr3_aa: CSVEEGTGRETQYF; cdr3_nt: TGCAGCGTTGAAGAAGGGACAGGGAGAGAGACCCAGTACTTC
j_call: TRBJ2-3; clone_size: .; d_call: TRBD2; v_call: TRBV18; cdr3_aa: CASSLTSGSTDTQYF; cdr3_nt: TGTGCCAGCTCACTAACTAGCGGGAGCACAGATACGCAGTATTTT
j_call: TRBJ2-7; clone_size: once; d_call: .; v_call: TRBV19; cdr3_aa: CASSSRASSEYEQYF; cdr3_nt: TGTGCCAGTAGTTCGAGGGCCTCCTCGGAATACGAGCAGTACTTC
j_call: TRBJ2-1; clone_size: .; d_call: .; v_call: TRBV2; cdr3_aa: CASRPMGLPSGYEQFF; cdr3_nt: TGTGCCAGCAGACCAATGGGACTCCCCTCGGGTTATGAGCAGTTCTTC
j_call: TRBJ1-2; clone_size: once; d_call: .; v_call: TRBV7-2; cdr3_aa: CASSLRQGYGYTF; cdr3_nt: TGTGCCAGCAGCTTAAGACAAGGCTATGGCTACACCTTC
j_call: TRBJ2-5; clone_size: .; d_call: .; v_call: TRBV2; cdr3_aa: CASFRDPRKETQYF; cdr3_nt: TGTGCCAGCTTCCGGGACCCCCGGAAAGAGACCCAGTACTTC
j_call: TRBJ2-7; clone_size: .; d_call: TRBD2; v_call: TRBV27; cdr3_aa: CASSPRTSSSYEQYF; cdr3_nt: TGTGCCAGCAGCCCCCGGACTAGCAGCTCCTACGAGCAGTACTTC
j_call: TRBJ1-1; clone_size: few; d_call: .; v_call: TRBV5-6; cdr3_aa: CASSLTGGTEAFF; cdr3_nt: TGTGCCAGCAGCTTGACAGGCGGCACTGAAGCTTTCTTT
j_call: TRBJ2-5; clone_size: few; d_call: .; v_call: TRBV5-1; cdr3_aa: CASSWSGLYQETQYF; cdr3_nt: TGCGCCAGCAGCTGGAGCGGGTTGTACCAAGAGACCCAGTACTTC
j_call: TRBJ2-5; clone_size: .; d_call: TRBD2; v_call: TRBV28; cdr3_aa: CASSFSAGLAGQVGTQYF; cdr3_nt: TGTGCCAGCAGTTTCTCCGCCGGACTAGCGGGCCAGGTGGGGACCCAGTACTTC
j_call: TRBJ1-1; clone_size: few; d_call: TRBD1; v_call: TRBV5-5; cdr3_aa: CASSRQGMNTEAFF; cdr3_nt: TGTGCCAGCAGCCGACAGGGGATGAACACTGAAGCTTTCTTT
j_call: TRBJ1-2; clone_size: .; d_call: .; v_call: TRBV6-6; cdr3_aa: CASSYSARVGGYTF; cdr3_nt: TGTGCCAGCAGTTATTCTGCTCGAGTCGGGGGCTACACCTTC
j_call: TRBJ2-3; clone_size: once; d_call: .; v_call: TRBV10-3; cdr3_aa: CAITPEITSTDTQYF; cdr3_nt: TGTGCCATAACCCCTGAGATAACTAGCACAGATACGCAGTATTTT
j_call: TRBJ2-4; clone_size: few; d_call: .; v_call: TRBV4-2; cdr3_aa: CASSQDRSGSDIQYF; cdr3_nt: TGTGCCAGCAGCCAAGATCGATCGGGGAGCGACATTCAGTACTTC
j_call: TRBJ2-1; clone_size: once; d_call: TRBD2; v_call: TRBV10-2; cdr3_aa: CASSDRPGLAGGPSSYNEQFF; cdr3_nt: TGCGCCAGCAGTGACAGACCGGGACTAGCGGGAGGGCCGAGTTCGTACAATGAGCAGTTCTTC
j_call: TRBJ2-5; clone_size: .; d_call: .; v_call: TRBV27; cdr3_aa: CASSLNVYQETQYF; cdr3_nt: TGTGCCAGCAGTTTAAACGTTTACCAAGAGACCCAGTACTTC
j_call: TRBJ1-1; clone_size: .; d_call: .; v_call: TRBV7-8; cdr3_aa: CASSRQDRYEAFF; cdr3_nt: TGTGCCAGCAGCCGTCAAGACAGGTATGAAGCTTTCTTT
j_call: TRBJ2-1; clone_size: .; d_call: TRBD2; v_call: TRBV11-2; cdr3_aa: CASSLDRDRWGGLGEQFF; cdr3_nt: TGTGCCAGCAGCTTAGATCGGGATCGGTGGGGGGGACTCGGTGAGCAGTTCTTC
j_call: TRBJ2-3; clone_size: many; d_call: TRBD1; v_call: TRBV6-1; cdr3_aa: CASRPPGQGPDTQYF; cdr3_nt: TGTGCCAGCAGGCCGCCGGGACAGGGCCCAGATACGCAGTATTTT
j_call: TRBJ2-1; clone_size: once; d_call: TRBD2; v_call: TRBV10-1; cdr3_aa: CASSPRTSQQQQFF; cdr3_nt: TGCGCCAGCAGTCCAAGGACTAGCCAACAGCAGCAGTTCTTC
j_call: TRBJ2-3; clone_size: .; d_call: .; v_call: TRBV5-1; cdr3_aa: CASSLVGGISTDTQYF; cdr3_nt: TGCGCCAGCAGCTTGGTGGGCGGGATAAGCACAGATACGCAGTATTTT
j_call: TRBJ1-4; clone_size: .; d_call: TRBD1; v_call: TRBV19; cdr3_aa: CASSIGRDRVEKLFF; cdr3_nt: TGTGCCAGTAGTATAGGCCGGGACAGGGTTGAAAAACTGTTTTTT
j_call: TRBJ2-7; clone_size: .; d_call: .; v_call: TRBV19; cdr3_aa: CASSMGYRGEQYF; cdr3_nt: TGTGCCAGTAGTATGGGCTATAGAGGGGAGCAGTACTTC
j_call: TRBJ1-2; clone_size: .; d_call: TRBD1; v_call: TRBV4-1; cdr3_aa: CASSPWTGQMGYGYTF; cdr3_nt: TGCGCCAGCAGCCCGTGGACAGGGCAAATGGGCTATGGCTACACCTTC
j_call: TRBJ1-1; clone_size: .; d_call: .; v_call: TRBV2; cdr3_aa: CTSSDPNTEAFF; cdr3_nt: TGTACCAGCAGTGATCCGAACACTGAAGCTTTCTTT
j_call: TRBJ1-2; clone_size: .; d_call: .; v_call: TRBV28; cdr3_aa: CASSRIGPYGYTF; cdr3_nt: TGTGCCAGCAGCCGAATCGGCCCCTATGGCTACACCTTC
j_call: TRBJ2-7; clone_size: .; d_call: TRBD2; v_call: TRBV5-4; cdr3_aa: CASSGAGGKGSYEQYF; cdr3_nt: TGTGCCAGCAGCGGTGCGGGGGGGAAAGGCTCCTACGAGCAGTACTTC
j_call: TRBJ1-1; clone_size: many; d_call: .; v_call: TRBV6-1; cdr3_aa: CASRPPGDRRAFF; cdr3_nt: TGTGCCAGCAGACCCCCGGGCGACAGGAGAGCTTTCTTT